A selection of T cell receptor beta chains follows, all from one sample in a study of blood T cells in healthy people across ages. TCRdb analysed the 5' RACE reads with MiXCR anew, one entry per CDR3 protein. Among about 1.6 million distinct CDR3 sequences listed, roughly 32% were seen once. Sample: blood. Receptors originate from a woman under 40 in good health. The CDR3 runs from the conserved cysteine through the conserved F or W. A D gene is named only where the DNA matches it firmly. A clone size is listed for some rows: how often the clone was seen (once, few, many), or a class if it is expanded.

v_gene: TRBV5-1; d_gene: TRBD2; j_gene: TRBJ2-3; abundance: -; len: 16; CDR3nt: TGCGCCAGCAGCTTATGGAGCGGGGGGCGCGGAGATACGCAGTATTTT; CDR3aa: CASSLWSGGRGDTQYF
v_gene: TRBV5-1; d_gene: -; j_gene: TRBJ2-7; abundance: once; len: 16; CDR3nt: TGCGCCAGCAGCTTAAGCGGACAGATTGGCTCCTACGAGCAGTACTTC; CDR3aa: CASSLSGQIGSYEQYF
v_gene: TRBV5-1; d_gene: TRBD1; j_gene: TRBJ2-5; abundance: -; len: 14; CDR3nt: TGCGCCAGCAGCACGGGACAGCGACAAGAGACCCAGTACTTC; CDR3aa: CASSTGQRQETQYF
v_gene: TRBV28; d_gene: -; j_gene: TRBJ1-1; abundance: -; len: 11; CDR3nt: TGTGCCAGCAGCCCAGGGTTTCGGGCTTTCTTT; CDR3aa: CASSPGFRAFF
v_gene: TRBV10-2; d_gene: TRBD2; j_gene: TRBJ2-7; abundance: few; len: 13; CDR3nt: TGCGCCAGCAGTGAGACCCGCGGGGGCGAGCAGTACTTC; CDR3aa: CASSETRGGEQYF
v_gene: TRBV4-1; d_gene: -; j_gene: TRBJ2-2; abundance: many; len: 14; CDR3nt: TGCGCCAGCTCGTCCAGGGAACACACCGGGGAGCTGTTTTTT; CDR3aa: CASSSREHTGELFF
v_gene: TRBV6-1; d_gene: TRBD2; j_gene: TRBJ2-5; abundance: few; len: 13; CDR3nt: TGTGCCAGTCATGGCGGGGGACCAGAGACCCAGTACTTC; CDR3aa: CASHGGGPETQYF
v_gene: TRBV7-9; d_gene: TRBD1; j_gene: TRBJ1-5; abundance: -; len: 17; CDR3nt: TGTGCCAGCAGCACCGGGACAGGGAGTCGGGGCAATCAGCCCCAGCATTTT; CDR3aa: CASSTGTGSRGNQPQHF
v_gene: TRBV7-9; d_gene: -; j_gene: TRBJ2-5; abundance: -; len: 14; CDR3nt: TGTGCCAGCAGCTTACTCGACAGAAGGGAGACCCAGTACTTC; CDR3aa: CASSLLDRRETQYF
v_gene: TRBV3-1; d_gene: TRBD2; j_gene: TRBJ2-1; abundance: few; len: 15; CDR3nt: TGTGCCAGCAGCCAATGGACTAGCGGGAAGAATGAGCAGTTCTTC; CDR3aa: CASSQWTSGKNEQFF
v_gene: TRBV20-1; d_gene: TRBD2; j_gene: TRBJ2-7; abundance: many; len: 19; CDR3nt: TGCAGTGCCCCACCAACCCTTTCCGCGGCGATAGCGGGGGAAGTCGAGCAGTACTTC; CDR3aa: CSAPPTLSAAIAGEVEQYF
v_gene: TRBV11-1; d_gene: -; j_gene: TRBJ1-2; abundance: few; len: 13; CDR3nt: TGTGCCAGCAGCCCAAGGGGCCGGCAGGGCTACACCTTC; CDR3aa: CASSPRGRQGYTF
v_gene: TRBV7-9; d_gene: -; j_gene: TRBJ1-5; abundance: -; len: 14; CDR3nt: TGTGCCAGCAGCTTACCAGGGCCCAGCGCGCCCCAGCATTTT; CDR3aa: CASSLPGPSAPQHF
v_gene: TRBV15; d_gene: -; j_gene: TRBJ2-3; abundance: few; len: 15; CDR3nt: TGTGCCACCAGCCCTCGGGACGGGGCCACAGATACGCAGTATTTT; CDR3aa: CATSPRDGATDTQYF
v_gene: TRBV18; d_gene: -; j_gene: TRBJ1-2; abundance: -; len: 13; CDR3nt: TGTGCCAGCTCACCGGTGAGGGACTATGGCTACACCTTC; CDR3aa: CASSPVRDYGYTF
v_gene: TRBV30; d_gene: -; j_gene: TRBJ2-7; abundance: -; len: 12; CDR3nt: TGTGCCTGGAGTCTCCCATCCTACGAGCAGTACTTC; CDR3aa: CAWSLPSYEQYF
v_gene: TRBV14; d_gene: TRBD1; j_gene: TRBJ1-2; abundance: -; len: 15; CDR3nt: TGTGCCAGCAGCCCTCCGGGACAGGGGTCTTATGGCTACACCTTC; CDR3aa: CASSPPGQGSYGYTF
v_gene: TRBV5-1; d_gene: -; j_gene: TRBJ2-1; abundance: many; len: 13; CDR3nt: TGCGCCAGCAGCTTGGGGACTAACAATGAGCAGTTCTTC; CDR3aa: CASSLGTNNEQFF
v_gene: TRBV28; d_gene: -; j_gene: TRBJ2-1; abundance: -; len: 16; CDR3nt: TGTGCCAGCATGAGTACGGGCCTAGCGTACTACAATGAGCAGTTCTTC; CDR3aa: CASMSTGLAYYNEQFF
v_gene: TRBV18; d_gene: -; j_gene: TRBJ2-3; abundance: few; len: 16; CDR3nt: TGTGCCAGCTCAGAGAACAGGCTCTCGGGGACAGATACGCAGTATTTT; CDR3aa: CASSENRLSGTDTQYF
v_gene: TRBV27; d_gene: -; j_gene: TRBJ1-1; abundance: few; len: 13; CDR3nt: TGTGCCAGCAGTACCCACAGGGCCACTGAAGCTTTCTTT; CDR3aa: CASSTHRATEAFF
v_gene: TRBV6-4; d_gene: -; j_gene: TRBJ2-7; abundance: -; len: 14; CDR3nt: TGTGCCAGCTCCCCGGGGATGGGACCCTACGAGCAGTACTTC; CDR3aa: CASSPGMGPYEQYF
v_gene: TRBV12-3/TRBV12-4; d_gene: TRBD1; j_gene: TRBJ2-2; abundance: -; len: 15; CDR3nt: TGTGCCAGCAGTTCCGGGACAGGGCGGTCCGGGGAGCTGTTTTTT; CDR3aa: CASSSGTGRSGELFF
v_gene: TRBV20-1; d_gene: -; j_gene: TRBJ2-5; abundance: many; len: 15; CDR3nt: TGCAGTGCTAGGGTGGCACGGAGGAACCAAGAGACCCAGTACTTC; CDR3aa: CSARVARRNQETQYF
v_gene: TRBV12-3/TRBV12-4; d_gene: TRBD1; j_gene: TRBJ1-1; abundance: -; len: 15; CDR3nt: TGTGCCAGCAGCTTCGACAGGGGGCGACACACTGAAGCTTTCTTT; CDR3aa: CASSFDRGRHTEAFF